Described below is a single TCR beta chain sequence and its context. Its antigen is unidentified. This record belongs to a study of CD8 T cells in ankylosing spondylitis. Each TCR beta library was made by quantitative 5'-RACE that incorporated molecular barcodes. TCRdb independently ran MiXCR on the 5' RACE reads; one entry per CDR3 protein. The table has 200,000 to 250,000 distinct CDR3 sequences, about 18% seen once. Broader study findings: Researchers reportedly found disease-linked clones significantly enriched in matched ankylosing spondylitis synovial fluid. The study identified a TCR beta motif of eight highly homologous variants that appeared characteristic of ankylosing spondylitis blood.

Material for sequencing was blood, either unsorted or a sorted T cell fraction (not recorded which). This clonotype was obtained from a male donor with ankylosing spondylitis.

CDR3 DNA sequence: TGTGCCAGCAGCTTTTGGGCGGGGGGGGATGAGCAGTTCTTC. Its translation is CASSFWAGGDEQFF. The rearrangement links TRBV5-5 to TRBJ2-1, with 9 positions matching TRBD2. This CDR3 spans 14 amino acids. The ends lost 2 bases at V and 8 bases at J; junction bases unmatched: 5. Per germline, CDR1 SGHKS and CDR2 YYEKEE (reference sequence).